This TCR beta chain was identified in a study of shared clonotypes between healthy human individuals. Study-level findings and limits: Lower generation probabilities were found for non-shared clonotypes than for those shared by all four donors.

Per germline, CDR1 SGHRS and CDR2 YFSETQ. V lost 2 bases, J lost 5 bases, and 7 bases stayed unmatched. This CDR3 spans 14 amino acids. For this clone: Its matching antigen is unknown.

Some clones are missing from TCRdb's copy, which holds only in-frame ones; the method was immunoSEQ multiplex PCR. The sample has 2 million to 3 million clones, 80% to 95% seen once. V and J are TRBV5-1 and TRBJ2-7; TRBD1 agrees at 7 bases. This TCR derives from a man between 18 and 29 years old in good health. Some clones in this sample may be carry-over from other donors' samples. Sample: naive CD4+ T cells from PBMCs. The subset was: CD45RA+ positively selected. The CDR3 region is CASSLGTVRDEQYF. CDR3 in DNA: TGCGCCAGCAGCTTAGGGACAGTCCGGGACGAGCAGTACTTC.